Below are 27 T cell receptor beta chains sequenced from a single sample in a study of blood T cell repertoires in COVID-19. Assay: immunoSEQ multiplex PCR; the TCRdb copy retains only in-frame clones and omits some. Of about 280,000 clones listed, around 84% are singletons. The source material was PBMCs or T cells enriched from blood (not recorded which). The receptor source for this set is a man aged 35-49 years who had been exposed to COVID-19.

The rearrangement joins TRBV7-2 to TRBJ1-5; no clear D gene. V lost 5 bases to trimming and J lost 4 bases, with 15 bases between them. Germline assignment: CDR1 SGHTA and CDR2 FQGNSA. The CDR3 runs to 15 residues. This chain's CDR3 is CASSQQTGSNQPQHF. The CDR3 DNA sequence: TGTGCCAGCAGCCAGCAGACGGGGAGTAATCAGCCCCAGCATTTT.

CDR3 nucleotides: TGCAGCGTTAAGGTTACAGGGGACCCCCAGGGGTCCTACAATGAGCAGTTCTTC. Protein sequence: CSVKVTGDPQGSYNEQFF. The chain uses TRBV29-1 and TRBJ2-1; 7 bases agree with TRBD1. Unmatched junction bases numbered 17, after V lost 5 bases and J lost 1 base. Germline-derived CDR1 and CDR2 are SQVTM and ANQGSEA. The CDR3 totals 18 residues.

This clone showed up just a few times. The CDR3: CATDGQRNEKLFF. CDR3 bases: TGTGCCACAGACGGACAGCGGAATGAAAAACTGTTTTTT. The V gene is TRBV6-5, the J gene TRBJ1-4, with D possibly TRBD1 on 6 matching bases. Deletions cut 10 bases from V and 5 bases from J, with 14 bases between. CDR1 MNHEY and CDR2 SVGAGI come from the germline V gene. This CDR3 comprises 13 residues.

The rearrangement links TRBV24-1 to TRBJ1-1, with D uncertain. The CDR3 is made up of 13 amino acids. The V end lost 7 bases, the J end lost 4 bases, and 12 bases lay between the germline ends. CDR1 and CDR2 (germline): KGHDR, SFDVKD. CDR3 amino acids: CATSEGPSTEAFF. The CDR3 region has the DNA TGTGCCACCAGCGAGGGCCCGAGCACTGAAGCTTTCTTT.

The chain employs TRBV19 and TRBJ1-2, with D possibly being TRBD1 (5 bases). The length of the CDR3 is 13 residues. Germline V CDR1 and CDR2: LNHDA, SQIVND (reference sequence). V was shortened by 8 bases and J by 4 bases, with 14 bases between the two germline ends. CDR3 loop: CASAAGVGYGYTF. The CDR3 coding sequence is TGTGCCAGTGCTGCGGGGGTCGGCTATGGCTACACCTTC.

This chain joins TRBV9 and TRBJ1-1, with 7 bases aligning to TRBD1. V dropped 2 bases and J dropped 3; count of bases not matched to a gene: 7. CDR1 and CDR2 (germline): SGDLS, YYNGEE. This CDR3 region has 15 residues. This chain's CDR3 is CASSVSEDRHTEAFF. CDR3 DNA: TGTGCCAGCAGCGTCTCAGAGGACAGGCACACTGAAGCTTTCTTT.

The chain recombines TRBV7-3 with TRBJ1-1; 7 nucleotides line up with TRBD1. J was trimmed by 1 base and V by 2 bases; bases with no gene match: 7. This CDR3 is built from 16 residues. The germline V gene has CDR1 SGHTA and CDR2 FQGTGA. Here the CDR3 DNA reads TGTGCCAGCAGCTTACGGGGGACAGACACGAACACTGAAGCTTTCTTT. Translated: CASSLRGTDTNTEAFF.

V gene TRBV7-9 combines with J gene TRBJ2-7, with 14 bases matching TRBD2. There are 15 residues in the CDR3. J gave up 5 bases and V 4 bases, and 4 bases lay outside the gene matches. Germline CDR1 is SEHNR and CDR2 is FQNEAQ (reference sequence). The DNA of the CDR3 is TGTGCCAGCAGCTCCCGACTAGCGGGAGGGCACGAGCAGTACTTC. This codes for CASSSRLAGGHEQYF.

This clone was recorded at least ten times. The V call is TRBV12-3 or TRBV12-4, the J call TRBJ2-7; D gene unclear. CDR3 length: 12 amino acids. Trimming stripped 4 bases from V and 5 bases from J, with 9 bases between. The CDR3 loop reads CASSSGNHEQYF. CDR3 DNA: TGTGCCAGCAGTTCAGGTAATCACGAGCAGTACTTC.

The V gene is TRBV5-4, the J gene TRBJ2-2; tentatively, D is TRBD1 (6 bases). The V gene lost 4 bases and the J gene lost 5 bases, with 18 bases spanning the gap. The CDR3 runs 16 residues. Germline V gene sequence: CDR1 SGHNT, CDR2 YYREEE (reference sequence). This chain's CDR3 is CASSPSTGQQTGELFF. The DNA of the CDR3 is TGTGCCAGCAGCCCTTCTACGGGACAACAAACCGGGGAGCTGTTTTTT.

Here the CDR3 reads CAIRSGITSSEQYF. The CDR3 DNA sequence: TGTGCCATCAGGTCCGGGATTACTTCTTCCGAGCAGTACTTC. This rearrangement joins TRBV10-3 to TRBJ2-7; weak D call: TRBD2 (5 bases). The germline V gene has CDR1 ENHRY and CDR2 SYGVKD. The length of the CDR3 is 14 residues. The V and J ends lost 6 bases and 6 bases respectively, with 18 bases between them.

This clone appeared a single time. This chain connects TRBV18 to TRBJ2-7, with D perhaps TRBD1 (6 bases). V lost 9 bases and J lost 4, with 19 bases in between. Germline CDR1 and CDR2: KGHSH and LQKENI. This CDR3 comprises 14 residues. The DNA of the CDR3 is TGTGCCAGTGTCCTCCAGGGGAACCAATACGAGCAGTACTTC. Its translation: CASVLQGNQYEQYF.

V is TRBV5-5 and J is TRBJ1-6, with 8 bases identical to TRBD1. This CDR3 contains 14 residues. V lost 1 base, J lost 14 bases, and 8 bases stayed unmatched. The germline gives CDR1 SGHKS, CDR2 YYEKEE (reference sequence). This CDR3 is CASSLLDRVSSLHF. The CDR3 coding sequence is TGTGCCAGCAGCTTGTTGGACAGGGTAAGTTCCCTCCACTTT.

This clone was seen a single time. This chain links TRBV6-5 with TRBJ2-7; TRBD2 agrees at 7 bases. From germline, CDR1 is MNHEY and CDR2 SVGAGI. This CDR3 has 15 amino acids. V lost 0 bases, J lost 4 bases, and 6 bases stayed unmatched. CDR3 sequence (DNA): TGTGCCAGCAGTTACTCCGGGGGAGGGCCTTACGAGCAGTACTTC. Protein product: CASSYSGGGPYEQYF.

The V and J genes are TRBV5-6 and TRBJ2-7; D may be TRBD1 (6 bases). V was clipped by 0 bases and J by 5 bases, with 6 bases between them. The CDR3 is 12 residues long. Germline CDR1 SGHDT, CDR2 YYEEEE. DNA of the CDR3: TGTGCCAGCAGCTTGGGGACAGACGAGCAGTACTTC. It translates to CASSLGTDEQYF.

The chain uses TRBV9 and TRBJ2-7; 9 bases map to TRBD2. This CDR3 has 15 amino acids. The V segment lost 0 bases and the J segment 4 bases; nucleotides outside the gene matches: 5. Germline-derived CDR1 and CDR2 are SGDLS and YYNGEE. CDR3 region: CASSVASSGIYEQYF. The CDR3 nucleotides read TGTGCCAGCAGCGTAGCGTCTAGCGGGATTTACGAGCAGTACTTC.

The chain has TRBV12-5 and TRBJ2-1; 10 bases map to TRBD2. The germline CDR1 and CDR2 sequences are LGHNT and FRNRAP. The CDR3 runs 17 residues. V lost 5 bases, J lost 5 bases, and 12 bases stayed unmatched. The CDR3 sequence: CASGRLTGTSVHNEQFF. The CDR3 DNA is TGTGCTAGTGGTCGGTTAACCGGGACTAGCGTACACAATGAGCAGTTCTTC.

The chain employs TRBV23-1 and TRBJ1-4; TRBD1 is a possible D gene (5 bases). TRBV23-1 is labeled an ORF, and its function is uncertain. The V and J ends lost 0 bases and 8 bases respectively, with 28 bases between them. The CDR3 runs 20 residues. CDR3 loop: CASSQSCPDNRKERVEKLFF. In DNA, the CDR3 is TGCGCCAGCAGTCAATCGTGTCCGGACAATAGGAAGGAAAGAGTCGAAAAACTGTTTTTT.

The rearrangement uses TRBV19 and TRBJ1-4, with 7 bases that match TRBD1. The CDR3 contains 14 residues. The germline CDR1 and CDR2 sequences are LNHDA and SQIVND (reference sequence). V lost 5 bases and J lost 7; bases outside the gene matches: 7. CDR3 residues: CASSVDRASEKLFF. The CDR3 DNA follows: TGTGCCAGTAGTGTCGACAGGGCGAGTGAAAAACTGTTTTTT.

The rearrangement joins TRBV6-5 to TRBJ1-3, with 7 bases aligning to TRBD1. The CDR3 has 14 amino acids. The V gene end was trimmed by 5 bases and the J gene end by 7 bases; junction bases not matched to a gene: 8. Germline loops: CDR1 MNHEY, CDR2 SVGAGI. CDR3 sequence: CASSTDRARNTIYF. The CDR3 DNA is TGTGCCAGCAGTACAGACAGGGCCCGGAACACCATATATTTT.

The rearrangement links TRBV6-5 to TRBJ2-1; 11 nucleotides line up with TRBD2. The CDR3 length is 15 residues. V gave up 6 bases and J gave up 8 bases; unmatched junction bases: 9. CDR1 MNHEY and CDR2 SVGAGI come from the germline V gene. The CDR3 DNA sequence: TGTGCCAGCAGCCTTAGCGGGAGGGCGGGTGATGAGCAGTTCTTC. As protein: CASSLSGRAGDEQFF.

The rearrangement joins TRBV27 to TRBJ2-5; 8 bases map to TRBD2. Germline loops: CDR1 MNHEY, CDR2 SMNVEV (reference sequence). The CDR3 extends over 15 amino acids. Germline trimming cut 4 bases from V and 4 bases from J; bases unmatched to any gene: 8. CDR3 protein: CASSSGTRARETQYF. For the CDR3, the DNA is TGTGCCAGCAGTTCCGGGACTAGGGCTCGAGAGACCCAGTACTTC.

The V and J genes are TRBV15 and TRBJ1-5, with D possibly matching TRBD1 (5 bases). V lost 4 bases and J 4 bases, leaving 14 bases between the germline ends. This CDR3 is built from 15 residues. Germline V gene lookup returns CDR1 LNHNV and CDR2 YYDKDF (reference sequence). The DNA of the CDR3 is TGTGCCACCAGCAATGTCGCCAGGACAAATCAGCCCCAGCATTTT. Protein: CATSNVARTNQPQHF.

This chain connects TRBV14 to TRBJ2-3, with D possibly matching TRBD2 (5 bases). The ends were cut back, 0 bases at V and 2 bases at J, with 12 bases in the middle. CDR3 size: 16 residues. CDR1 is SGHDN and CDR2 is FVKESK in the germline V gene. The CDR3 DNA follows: TGTGCCAGCAGCCAAGATAGGAGGAGGAACACAGATACGCAGTATTTT. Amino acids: CASSQDRRRNTDTQYF.

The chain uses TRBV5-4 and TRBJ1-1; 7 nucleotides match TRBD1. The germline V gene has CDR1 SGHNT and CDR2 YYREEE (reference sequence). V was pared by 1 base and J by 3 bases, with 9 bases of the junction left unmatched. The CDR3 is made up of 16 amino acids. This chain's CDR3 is CASSLLGRGFDTEAFF. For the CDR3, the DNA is TGTGCCAGCAGCTTGTTGGGCAGGGGGTTTGACACTGAAGCTTTCTTT.

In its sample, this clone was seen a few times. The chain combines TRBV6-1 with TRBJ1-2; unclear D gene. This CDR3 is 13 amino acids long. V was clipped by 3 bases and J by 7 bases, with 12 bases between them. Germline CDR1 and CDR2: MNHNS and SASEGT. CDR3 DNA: TGTGCCAGCAGTGACAGGCGATCTGGTGGCTACACCTTC. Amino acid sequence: CASSDRRSGGYTF.

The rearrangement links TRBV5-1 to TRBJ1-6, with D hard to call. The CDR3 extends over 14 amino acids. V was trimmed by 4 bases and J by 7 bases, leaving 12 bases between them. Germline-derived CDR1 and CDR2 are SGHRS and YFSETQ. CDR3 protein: CASSPRRENSPLHF. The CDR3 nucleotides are TGCGCCAGCAGCCCGAGGCGGGAAAATTCACCCCTCCACTTT.